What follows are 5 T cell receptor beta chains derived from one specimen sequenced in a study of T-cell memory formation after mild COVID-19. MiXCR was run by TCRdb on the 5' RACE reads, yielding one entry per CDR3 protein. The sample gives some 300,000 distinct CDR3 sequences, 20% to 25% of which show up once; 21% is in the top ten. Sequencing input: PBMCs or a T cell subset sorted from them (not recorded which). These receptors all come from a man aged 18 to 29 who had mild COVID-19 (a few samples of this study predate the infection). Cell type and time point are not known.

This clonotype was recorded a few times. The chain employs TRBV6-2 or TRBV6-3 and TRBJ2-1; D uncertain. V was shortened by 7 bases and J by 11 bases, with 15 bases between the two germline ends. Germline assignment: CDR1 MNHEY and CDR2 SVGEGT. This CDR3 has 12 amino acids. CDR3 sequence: CASTSDPRKQFF. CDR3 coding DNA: TGTGCCAGCACATCAGACCCACGAAAGCAGTTCTTC.

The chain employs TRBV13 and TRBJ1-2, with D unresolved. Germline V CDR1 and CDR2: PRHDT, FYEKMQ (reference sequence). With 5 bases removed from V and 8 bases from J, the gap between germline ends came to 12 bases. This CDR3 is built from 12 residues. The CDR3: CASSPPGQGYTF. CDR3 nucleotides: TGTGCCAGCAGCCCTCCCGGGCAAGGCTACACCTTC.

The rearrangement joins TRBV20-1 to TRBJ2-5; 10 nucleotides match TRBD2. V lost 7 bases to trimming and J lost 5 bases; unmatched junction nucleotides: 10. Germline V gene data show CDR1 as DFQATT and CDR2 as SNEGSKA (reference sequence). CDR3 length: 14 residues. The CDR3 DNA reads TGCAGTGTAACTAGCGGGGAGTGGGGGGAGACCCAGTACTTC. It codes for CSVTSGEWGETQYF.

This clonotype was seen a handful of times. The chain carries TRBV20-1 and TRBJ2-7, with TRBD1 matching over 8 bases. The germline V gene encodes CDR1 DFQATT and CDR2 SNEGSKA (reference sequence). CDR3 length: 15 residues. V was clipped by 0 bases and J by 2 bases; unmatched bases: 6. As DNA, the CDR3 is TGCAGTGCTAGAGAGGACAGGGTCGGCGCCTACGAGCAGTACTTC. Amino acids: CSAREDRVGAYEQYF.

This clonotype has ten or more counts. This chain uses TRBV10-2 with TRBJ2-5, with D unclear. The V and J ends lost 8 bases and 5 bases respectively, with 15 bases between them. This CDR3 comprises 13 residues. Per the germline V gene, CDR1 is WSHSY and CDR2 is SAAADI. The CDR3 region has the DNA TGCGCCAGCTCGGTTTCAGGCCGGGAGACCCAGTACTTC. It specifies CASSVSGRETQYF.